The T cell receptor (beta chain) under discussion was sequenced for a study of T cell responses to AZD1222 COVID-19 vaccine. Findings and limits, study-wide: No repertoire was sampled before or during the peak T cell response, only after it. In a largely white British group with more females than males, clonal diversity was possibly underestimated. At 160-218 and 743-854, vaccine-associated CD4 TCRs were dominant, and they spanned spike. Increases in Spike-specific TCR breadth and depth were seen after two AZD1222 doses.

With respect to this clone: The antigen is unknown.

Assay: immunoSEQ multiplex PCR; the TCRdb copy retains only in-frame clones and omits some. The data show about 150,000 clones, 90% seen once. The specimen comprised peripheral blood, sampled on day 0 of AZD1222 vaccination. This receptor was obtained from an adult in good health.

The CDR3 sequence: CASSPPGGDNEKLFF. DNA of the CDR3: TGTGCCAGCTCACCCCCCGGGGGAGATAATGAAAAACTGTTTTTT. The rearrangement joins TRBV18 to TRBJ1-4, with D possibly being TRBD1 (5 bases). Deletions cut 3 bases from V and 4 bases from J, with 12 bases between. This CDR3 contains 15 residues. Germline V lookup: CDR1 KGHSH, CDR2 LQKENI.